These 32 T cell receptor beta chains were all obtained from the same sample, sequenced in a study of human T cells and chemical hapten exposure. TCRdb fed the RACE reads into MiXCR, producing one record per CDR3 protein. The data show 180,000 or so distinct CDR3 sequences, roughly 15% seen once. Time point reported: patch test 1, 2 weeks after DPC sensitization. The treatment here: therapeutic diphenylcyclopropenone sensitization with weekly scalp DPC. The sequencing here drew on whole blood, taken in connection with sensitization to the hapten diphenylcyclopropenone (DPC). The source of these receptors is a woman under 40 with alopecia areata. Some clones in this sample may be carry-over from other donors' samples.

Remarks on this clonotype: A read error may explain this, as a much larger clone is one base away. The chain links TRBV6-5 to TRBJ2-1; TRBD2 agrees at 8 bases. The CDR3 totals 14 residues. Per germline, CDR1 MNHEY and CDR2 SVGAGI. The CDR3, as DNA: TGTGTCAGCAGTTACCGGCGGGAGGTGAGTGAGCAGTTCTTC. Translating gives CVSSYRREVSEQFF.

J is TRBJ2-5 and V is TRBV7-7; 8 bases are a match to TRBD2. V shed 4 bases, J shed 2 bases, and the junction held 6 bases outside the gene matches. CDR3 length equals 15 residues. Germline values: CDR1 SSHAT, CDR2 FNYEAQ (reference sequence). CDR3 sequence (DNA): TGTGCCAGCAGCTCCGGACTAGCTCGTCAAGAGACCCAGTACTTC. It specifies CASSSGLARQETQYF.

The chain is built from TRBV2 and TRBJ1-5; D is possibly TRBD1 (5 bases). V was pared by 2 bases and J by 0 bases, with 14 bases between. CDR1 and CDR2 (germline): SNHLY, FYNNEI. The CDR3 has 17 residues. CDR3 DNA sequence: TGTGCCAGCAGTGAAAGAGAGGCAGGGAGTAGCAATCAGCCCCAGCATTTT. Translating it yields CASSEREAGSSNQPQHF. The variable domain in full, completed from reference TRBV2 and TRBJ1-5, reads EPEVTQTPSHQVTQMGQEVILRCVPISNHLYFYWYRQILGQKVEFLVSFYNNEISEKSEIFDDQFSVERPDGSNFTLKIRSTKLEDSAMYFCASSEREAGSSNQPQHFGDGTRLSIL.

This clonotype was seen just once. The V gene is TRBV3-1, the J gene TRBJ2-5, with D perhaps matching TRBD2 (7 bases). The germline CDR1 and CDR2 sequences are LGHDT and YNNKEL (reference sequence). V was shortened by 0 bases and J by 5 bases, with 16 bases between the two germline ends. CDR3 size: 16 residues. The CDR3 sequence: CASSQEGGRLWETQYF. As DNA, the CDR3 is TGTGCCAGCAGCCAAGAGGGGGGGCGACTATGGGAGACCCAGTACTTC.

This clonotype was seen a few times. The chain combines TRBV12-3 or TRBV12-4 with TRBJ2-7; D not resolved. CDR3 length: 16 amino acids. V lost 6 bases, J lost 0 bases, and 18 bases lay in between. CDR3 amino acids: CASSMGDGRTSYEQYF. Written as DNA, the CDR3 is TGTGCCAGCAGCATGGGCGACGGTAGAACCTCCTACGAGCAGTACTTC.

The rearrangement uses TRBV18 and TRBJ1-3, with TRBD1 matching over 8 bases. Germline V CDR1 and CDR2: KGHSH, LQKENI. The CDR3 is 15 amino acids. V gave up 2 bases and J gave up 4 bases; unmatched junction bases: 4. The CDR3, as DNA: TGTGCCAGCTCACCATTGGACAGGGTCGGAAACACCATATATTTT. As protein: CASSPLDRVGNTIYF.

This clonotype was observed a handful of times. The V and J genes are TRBV5-1 and TRBJ1-1, with no clear D. The CDR3 spans 14 residues. In germline, CDR1 is SGHRS, CDR2 YFSETQ. The V end lost 0 bases, the J end lost 0 bases, and 6 bases lay between the germline ends. DNA for the CDR3: TGCGCCAGCAGCTTGGAACATATGAACACTGAAGCTTTCTTT. Its protein is CASSLEHMNTEAFF.

There are a few counts of this clonotype. V gene TRBV2 combines with J gene TRBJ2-1; 9 nucleotides align to TRBD1. The germline CDR1 and CDR2 sequences are SNHLY and FYNNEI. V lost 7 bases, J lost 8 bases, and 9 bases stayed unmatched. The CDR3 length is 14 residues. CDR3 nucleotide sequence: TGTGCCAGCATTGGGACAGGGCTTTTTGATGAGCAGTTCTTC. This sequence encodes CASIGTGLFDEQFF.

This clonotype was seen many times. The CDR3 here is CASSQGLDGGTGELFF. The DNA for the CDR3 is TGCGCCAGCAGCCAAGGGTTGGACGGGGGCACCGGGGAGCTGTTTTTT. The chain has TRBV4-1 and TRBJ2-2; D perhaps matches TRBD2 (6 bases). Germline CDR1 MGHRA, CDR2 YSYEKL. This CDR3 spans 16 amino acids. Deletions cut 1 base from V and 4 bases from J, with 13 bases between.

This clonotype was seen only a few times. The genes are TRBV27 and TRBJ2-1; 7 bases line up with TRBD2. V lost 6 bases and J lost 3; bases outside the gene matches: 5. The germline V gene has CDR1 MNHEY and CDR2 SMNVEV (reference sequence). The CDR3 totals 14 residues. The DNA for the CDR3 is TGTGCCAGCAGGGGGCGGGGGATCTACAATGAGCAGTTCTTC. Its protein product is CASRGRGIYNEQFF.

There are a few counts of this clonotype. The chain has TRBV20-1 and TRBJ1-4; D unclear. V lost 6 bases and J 7 bases, leaving 21 bases between the germline ends. The V gene's germline CDR1 is DFQATT and CDR2 SNEGSKA (reference sequence). CDR3 length: 15 amino acids. In DNA form, the CDR3 reads TGCAGTGCCGCTTCCAGGTTTTTGGGGAGTGAAAAACTGTTTTTT. Encoded protein: CSAASRFLGSEKLFF.

The rearrangement links TRBV28 to TRBJ2-7; TRBD2 matches 9 bases. The CDR3 is 16 amino acids. From germline, CDR1 is MDHEN and CDR2 SYDVKM. J gave up 7 bases and V 5 bases, and 15 bases lay outside the gene matches. The CDR3 is CASSPPTSGHAGEQYF. In DNA form, the CDR3 reads TGTGCCAGCAGTCCCCCGACTAGCGGCCACGCCGGGGAGCAGTACTTC.

This clonotype was observed a handful of times. The chain has TRBV29-1 and TRBJ1-1; no clear D gene. The V gene lost 4 bases and the J gene lost 2 bases, with 8 bases spanning the gap. Germline CDR1 SQVTM, CDR2 ANQGSEA. The CDR3 is 12 amino acids. CDR3 in DNA: TGCAGCGTTGTGCAGACTAACACTGAAGCTTTCTTT. This encodes CSVVQTNTEAFF.

The chain uses TRBV6-5 and TRBJ1-6; 7 bases line up with TRBD1. Germline V lookup: CDR1 MNHEY, CDR2 SVGAGI. CDR3 length: 14 amino acids. With 8 bases clipped from V and 7 bases from J, the junction kept 8 bases outside the gene matches. DNA for the CDR3: TGTGCCAGCGGAGACAGGGTCGCAAATTCACCCCTCCACTTT. Its translation: CASGDRVANSPLHF.

This clonotype has just a few counts. The rearrangement joins TRBV29-1 to TRBJ2-3; D perhaps matches TRBD1 (6 bases). The CDR3 length is 13 residues. CDR1 and CDR2 from the germline V gene are SQVTM and ANQGSEA. Trimming shortened V by 7 bases and J by 11 bases, and 22 bases separated the two germline ends. The CDR3 nucleotides read TGCAGCGCCCCCCTGGAGACAGGCTGGGGGCAGTATTTT. Translated: CSAPLETGWGQYF.

This clonotype was detected many times. The V and J genes are TRBV20-1 and TRBJ2-7, with a possible D match to TRBD2 (6 bases). The CDR3 is made up of 14 amino acids. From germline, CDR1 is DFQATT and CDR2 SNEGSKA (reference sequence). V was shortened by 6 bases and J by 2 bases, with 17 bases between the two germline ends. The CDR3 DNA reads TGCAGTGCAGGAGCTACTAGCCCTCCCTACGAGCAGTACTTC. It encodes CSAGATSPPYEQYF.

The V call is TRBV6-2 or TRBV6-3, the J call TRBJ2-1; 11 nucleotides align to TRBD2. Germline CDR1 and CDR2: MNHEY and SVGEGT. The CDR3 sequence is 17 residues long. V lost 7 bases to trimming and J lost 5 bases; unmatched junction nucleotides: 13. The CDR3 loop is CASTPYGGTSGDNEQFF. CDR3 nucleotide sequence: TGTGCCAGCACCCCTTATGGGGGGACTAGCGGCGACAATGAGCAGTTCTTC.

This clonotype was seen more than once but under ten times. The chain links TRBV19 to TRBJ1-5; TRBD1 is a possible D gene (5 bases). CDR3 length: 16 residues. Trimming left V 3 bases short and J 2 bases short, with 14 bases between. The germline gives CDR1 LNHDA, CDR2 SQIVND (reference sequence). The CDR3 DNA follows: TGTGCCAGTAGTATCCAGGGTCGCAATGGCAATCAGCCCCAGCATTTT. Translating gives CASSIQGRNGNQPQHF.

This clonotype was recorded at least ten times. This chain connects TRBV3-1 to TRBJ2-7, with no clear D. Between the trimmed V and J ends, which lost 5 bases and 3 bases, there was a span of 8 bases. CDR1 is LGHDT, CDR2 YNNKEL, per germline (reference sequence). The CDR3 loop spans 12 amino acids. The CDR3 sequence is CASSLGLYEQYF. The CDR3 DNA is TGTGCCAGCAGCTTGGGCCTCTACGAGCAGTACTTC.

This chain joins TRBV7-9 and TRBJ2-1; TRBD2 matches 11 bases. The CDR3 contains 17 residues. Unmatched junction bases numbered 14, after V lost 5 bases and J lost 8 bases. Germline CDR1 and CDR2: SEHNR and FQNEAQ (reference sequence). DNA of the CDR3: TGTGCCAGCAGCCAAGACGCACTAGCGGGAGTGTTAGATGAGCAGTTCTTC. Protein sequence: CASSQDALAGVLDEQFF.

This clonotype has just a few counts. The chain is built from TRBV19 and TRBJ1-5, with D unclear. The ends were cut back, 3 bases at V and 3 bases at J, with 9 bases in the middle. CDR1 is LNHDA and CDR2 is SQIVND in the germline V gene (reference sequence). This CDR3 contains 14 residues. CDR3 sequence reads: CASSISGNNQPQHF. The CDR3 region has the DNA TGTGCCAGTAGTATTTCAGGAAACAATCAGCCCCAGCATTTT.

The DNA of the CDR3 is TGTGCCAGCAGTTCGCAACAGGGGGCCGGTGGGACCTATAATTCACCCCTCCACTTT. Encoded protein: CASSSQQGAGGTYNSPLHF. V is TRBV27 and J is TRBJ1-6; 9 positions match TRBD1. V lost 4 bases to trimming and J lost 2 bases; unmatched junction nucleotides: 12. Per germline, CDR1 MNHEY and CDR2 SMNVEV (reference sequence). This CDR3 region has 19 residues.

This clonotype came up a few times. V and J are TRBV4-2 and TRBJ2-6; no clear D. From germline, CDR1 is LGHNA and CDR2 YNFKEQ. The CDR3 length is 14 residues. Trimming removed 0 bases at V and 4 bases at J, with 4 bases between. The CDR3 reads CASSQETGANVLTF. DNA of the CDR3: TGTGCCAGCAGCCAAGAGACAGGGGCCAACGTCCTGACTTTC.

There are a few counts of this clonotype. CDR3 loop: CASSETALATNEKLFF. The CDR3 DNA reads TGCGCCAGCAGCGAAACCGCACTTGCAACTAATGAAAAACTGTTTTTT. J is TRBJ1-4 and V is TRBV5-1; D gene ambiguous. The CDR3 extends over 16 amino acids. Germline lookup yields CDR1 SGHRS and CDR2 YFSETQ. Trimming left V 4 bases short and J 0 bases short, with 13 bases between.

The chain has TRBV30 and TRBJ2-2, with 7 bases aligning to TRBD2. Trimming took 6 bases from V and 6 from J; bases not matched to a gene: 10. Per the germline V gene, CDR1 is GTSNPN and CDR2 is SVGIG (reference sequence). The CDR3 has 14 amino acids. The CDR3 reads CACRPGGLSGELFF. CDR3 in DNA: TGTGCCTGTCGTCCGGGGGGTCTCTCCGGGGAGCTGTTTTTT. Complete variable domain (other parts from reference TRBV30 and TRBJ2-2): SQTIHQWPATLVQPVGSPLSLECTVEGTSNPNLYWYRQAAGRGLQLLFYSVGIGQISSEVPQNLSASRPQDRQFILSSKKLLLSDSGFYLCACRPGGLSGELFFGEGSRLTVL.

This clonotype appeared a few times. This chain uses TRBV21-1 with TRBJ1-3; TRBD1, as called in the table, went unchecked against the DNA. TRBV21-1 is a pseudogene segment. This CDR3 region has 15 residues. CDR3 in DNA: TGTGCCAGCAGCACCCCCGGGGGCGCAGAGGACACCATATATTTT. It specifies CASSTPGGAEDTIYF.

This sequence joins TRBV5-4 and TRBJ1-6; D uncertain. Germline loops: CDR1 SGHNT, CDR2 YYREEE (reference sequence). CDR3 length equals 16 residues. V was pared by 0 bases and J by 14 bases, with 21 bases between. For the CDR3, the DNA is TGTGCCAGCAGCTTGGAGGTTACGGGAAAAGGTCCGGCCCTCCACTTT. Protein: CASSLEVTGKGPALHF.

The chain is built from TRBV4-3 and TRBJ2-2, with unresolved D. The CDR3 contains 15 residues. Germline V gene lookup returns CDR1 LGHNA and CDR2 YSLEER. Trimming shortened V by 1 base and J by 2 bases, and 8 bases separated the two germline ends. CDR3 protein: CASSQVQVNTGELFF. In DNA, the CDR3 is TGCGCCAGCAGCCAAGTCCAGGTTAACACCGGGGAGCTGTTTTTT.

V is TRBV28 and J is TRBJ2-7; D not resolved. Germline CDR1 and CDR2: MDHEN and SYDVKM. V was trimmed by 5 bases and J by 6 bases, leaving 11 bases between them. The CDR3 is made up of 12 amino acids. Written as DNA, the CDR3 is TGTGCCAGCAGTCTAGGACCCTTCGAGCAGTACTTC. Its translation: CASSLGPFEQYF.

The chain couples TRBV2 to TRBJ2-3; TRBD2 aligns across 8 bases. Germline V gene lookup returns CDR1 SNHLY and CDR2 FYNNEI. The CDR3 is 16 amino acids. Trimming removed 5 bases from V and 2 bases from J; junction bases left unmatched: 9. The CDR3 coding sequence is TGTGCCAGCAGTTTCCGCCTGGGACTAGACACAGATACGCAGTATTTT. This translates into CASSFRLGLDTDTQYF. The variable domain in full, completed from reference TRBV2 and TRBJ2-3, reads EPEVTQTPSHQVTQMGQEVILRCVPISNHLYFYWYRQILGQKVEFLVSFYNNEISEKSEIFDDQFSVERPDGSNFTLKIRSTKLEDSAMYFCASSFRLGLDTDTQYFGPGTRLTVL.

This clonotype showed up just once. This chain connects TRBV20-1 to TRBJ1-1; D is unclear. The CDR3 covers 13 residues. V lost 4 bases to trimming and J lost 0 bases, with 9 bases between them. CDR1 and CDR2 (germline): DFQATT, SNEGSKA (reference sequence). CDR3 bases: TGCAGTGCTAAGTTGAAGCTGAACACTGAAGCTTTCTTT. Translating it yields CSAKLKLNTEAFF.

In its sample, this clonotype was seen many times. Compared with germline, one end of the junction differs, possibly owing to a read error. This rearrangement joins TRBV5-1 to TRBJ2-7; TRBD2 is a possible D gene (6 bases). The CDR3 consists of 12 residues. Germline loops: CDR1 SGHRS, CDR2 YFSETQ. The CDR3 region is CASSLGGYEQYF. The CDR3 coding sequence is TGTGCCAGCAGTTTGGGGGGCTACGAGCAGTACTTC.